This T cell receptor (beta chain) comes out of a study of blood T cell repertoires in COVID-19. In the study's own analysis: It was from reference gene primer amplification that nucleated cell counts were estimated. Using immunoSEQ multiplex PCR, the repertoire was profiled, and TCRdb retains in-frame clones only, with some absent. V, J and clone size are taken as reported in that table, and D and trimming were inferred from the DNA itself. The table records approximately 82,000 clones, about 89% of them present only once. Unmatched junction bases numbered 15, after V lost 1 base and J lost 2 bases. Per the germline V gene, CDR1 is KGHDR and CDR2 is SFDVKD. The CDR3 runs to 20 residues. This clone was seen only once. Self-reported history from a screening survey and questionnaire set each donor's cohort.

This clonotype originated in a woman aged 50 to 60 with acute COVID-19. V and J are TRBV24-1 and TRBJ1-5, with TRBD1 matching 8 bases. Sequencing input: PBMCs or T cells enriched from blood (not recorded which). In DNA, the CDR3 is TGTGCCACCAGTGATTTACCTACGGACAGGGAAGATTTTGGCAATCAGCCCCAGCATTTT. This sequence encodes CATSDLPTDREDFGNQPQHF.